Listed below are T cell receptor beta chains from one sample, sequenced in a study of molecular identifiers for immune sequencing clone quantification. MiXCR was run by TCRdb on the PCR reads, yielding one entry per CDR3 protein. The profile shows over 600,000 distinct CDR3 sequences, 15% to 20% of them singletons. The sample taken for sequencing was naive CD8+ T cells from blood, with Jurkat cell RNA spiked in. Receptors were obtained from a human donor in good health. Some libraries in this study had Jurkat cell RNA spiked in. CDR3s include the opening cysteine and the closing phenylalanine or tryptophan. D genes are given only for firm matches. Some rows mark clone size as missing; the rest say once, few, many or name a class of expanded clone.

D gene | J gene | clone size | V gene | CDR3 DNA | CDR3 protein
NA | TRBJ1-5 | few | TRBV19 | TGTGCCAGCGCCGGGGGGAATCAGCCCCAGCATTTT | CASAGGNQPQHF
NA | TRBJ1-5 | many | TRBV7-8 | TGTGCCAGCAGTCCGACAGTGGGGAATCAGCCCCAGCATTTT | CASSPTVGNQPQHF
NA | TRBJ2-5 | NA | TRBV11-2 | TGTGCCAGCGGCCCAGGACGGCCGGAGACCCAGTACTTC | CASGPGRPETQYF
NA | TRBJ2-7 | few | TRBV2 | TGTGCCAGCAGCTCCATGATCCAGGCCACCTACGAGCAGTACTTC | CASSSMIQATYEQYF
NA | TRBJ2-5 | many | TRBV11-2 | TGTGCCAGCAGCTTAGCCGGGACAGAGACCCAGTACTTC | CASSLAGTETQYF
TRBD2 | TRBJ2-6 | NA | TRBV7-9 | TGTGCCAGCAGCCCTGGGGGGGGTCCAAGCTCTGGGGCCAACGTCCTGACTTTC | CASSPGGGPSSGANVLTF
NA | TRBJ2-3 | NA | TRBV6-2/TRBV6-3 | TGTGCCAGCAGTCTTTGGGCAGGGGCGGATACGCAGTATTTT | CASSLWAGADTQYF
TRBD1 | TRBJ1-1 | many | TRBV7-2 | TGTGCCAGCAGCTTAGGGGACAGGGGCCCGTACACTGAAGCTTTCTTT | CASSLGDRGPYTEAFF
NA | TRBJ2-7 | NA | TRBV19 | TGTGCCAGTAGTTCACAGGGAAACAAGGGCGAATACGAGCAGTACTTC | CASSSQGNKGEYEQYF
TRBD1 | TRBJ2-7 | many | TRBV6-2/TRBV6-3 | TGTGCCAGCAGTTACATTGGACAGGGCGACGAGCAGTACTTC | CASSYIGQGDEQYF
TRBD1 | TRBJ1-6 | NA | TRBV7-9 | TGTGCCAGCGGCCTCGGACAGGGCAATTCACCCCTCCACTTT | CASGLGQGNSPLHF
TRBD1 | TRBJ2-3 | NA | TRBV7-3 | TGTGCCAGCAGCCTGGGGGCAGGGGGCTGGGAAGATACGCAGTATTTT | CASSLGAGGWEDTQYF
NA | TRBJ1-3 | NA | TRBV12-5 | TGTGCTAGTGGCTACGGAAACACCATATATTTT | CASGYGNTIYF
TRBD2 | TRBJ2-7 | many | TRBV7-9 | TGTGCCAGCAGCTTATGGTCGGGGGGGCTCAACGAGCAGTACTTC | CASSLWSGGLNEQYF
TRBD2 | TRBJ2-7 | many | TRBV19 | TGTGCCAGTCGGACTAGCGGTCTCTCCTACGAGCAGTACTTC | CASRTSGLSYEQYF
NA | TRBJ2-3 | many | TRBV7-9 | TGTGCCAGCAGCTTAGTGTGGGGAACTAAAGATACGCAGTATTTT | CASSLVWGTKDTQYF
NA | TRBJ2-2 | many | TRBV5-1 | TGCGCCGGGGGCGACCATAACACCGGGGAGCTGTTTTTT | CAGGDHNTGELFF
TRBD1 | TRBJ2-5 | NA | TRBV4-1 | TGCGCCAGCAGCCAGTCGACAGGGCCCGACGAGACCCAGTACTTC | CASSQSTGPDETQYF
TRBD2 | TRBJ2-7 | few | TRBV4-1 | TGCGCCAGCAGCCAAGCGTTGACGCTAGCGGAGGCCTCCTACGAGCAGTACTTC | CASSQALTLAEASYEQYF
NA | TRBJ2-5 | many | TRBV25-1 | TGTGCCAGCAGTGGTGCGGGGTCACAAGAGACCCAGTACTTC | CASSGAGSQETQYF
TRBD1 | TRBJ2-7 | many | TRBV7-6 | TGTGCCAGCAGCTCCCCAGGGGGCGCGCCCTCCTACGAGCAGTACTTC | CASSSPGGAPSYEQYF
NA | TRBJ2-1 | NA | TRBV11-2 | TGTGCCGGCAGCTACCGGAGCGGAGGGTTCTACAATGAGCAGTTCTTC | CAGSYRSGGFYNEQFF
NA | TRBJ2-1 | few | TRBV20-1 | TGCAGTGCTAGAGCTGGGGACTCGTACTCCTACAATGAGCAGTTCTTC | CSARAGDSYSYNEQFF
NA | TRBJ2-7 | many | TRBV27 | TGTGCCAGCCGTAGCGGGACAGGTTACGAGCAGTACTTC | CASRSGTGYEQYF
TRBD2 | TRBJ2-7 | many | TRBV10-3 | TGTGCCATCCGCGGGGGGACCTACGAGCAGTACTTC | CAIRGGTYEQYF
NA | TRBJ2-7 | many | TRBV28 | TGTGCCAGCAGCCCCGGCAGGAGCTCCTACGAGCAGTACTTC | CASSPGRSSYEQYF
NA | TRBJ1-1 | few | TRBV12-3/TRBV12-4 | TGTGCCAGCAGTCACAGGTCCGGTAGTAAGGCTTTCTTT | CASSHRSGSKAFF
NA | TRBJ2-1 | few | TRBV20-1 | TGCAGTGCCGAGGAGGGAGTCTTCAATGAGCAGTTCTTC | CSAEEGVFNEQFF
TRBD1 | TRBJ1-2 | few | TRBV7-9 | TGTGCCCGCATCCAATACCGGGGGGACAGGAGTAACTATGGCTACACCTTC | CARIQYRGDRSNYGYTF
TRBD1 | TRBJ2-7 | many | TRBV6-5 | TGTGCCAGCAGTAAGGGACAGGACTCCTACGAGCAGTACTTC | CASSKGQDSYEQYF